The T cell receptor (beta chain) under discussion was sequenced for a study of blood T cell repertoires in COVID-19. In the study overall: Sites in the United States, Italy and Spain provided acute and convalescent COVID-19 samples.

Sequencing was performed with immunoSEQ multiplex PCR; in TCRdb, only in-frame clones are kept and a portion is missing. Of about 200,000 clones in the sample, around 90% were seen once. The germline V gene has CDR1 MGHRA and CDR2 YSYEKL. V lost 4 bases and J lost 5, with 12 bases in between. The CDR3 contains 14 residues. This clone has only one observation. The source material was peripheral blood. The chain employs TRBV4-1 and TRBJ1-5; no reliable D call. The sequence derives from a man in his sixties who had recovered from COVID-19. CDR3 residues: CASSPIDTHQPQHF. The CDR3, as DNA: TGCGCCAGCAGCCCTATAGACACCCATCAGCCCCAGCATTTT.